These 3 T cell receptor beta chains originate from one sample sequenced in a study of T-cell memory formation after mild COVID-19. TCRdb fed the 5' RACE reads into MiXCR, producing one record per CDR3 protein. The table has over 450,000 distinct CDR3 sequences, roughly 22% seen once. Sequenced input: PBMCs or a T cell subset sorted from them (not recorded which). The receptor set was obtained from an adult woman who had mild COVID-19 (a few samples of this study predate the infection). Cell type and time point are not known.

The chain uses TRBV2 and TRBJ1-6, with TRBD1 matching 10 bases. V shed 11 bases and J 5 bases; nucleotides not matched to a gene: 3. Germline-derived CDR1 and CDR2 are SNHLY and FYNNEI. The CDR3 extends over 13 amino acids. The CDR3: CAGTGVHNSPLHF. CDR3 sequence (DNA): TGTGCCGGGACAGGGGTACATAATTCACCCCTCCACTTT.

V gene TRBV9 combines with J gene TRBJ1-1; D not resolved. The germline gives CDR1 SGDLS, CDR2 YYNGEE. Deletions cut 0 bases from V and 6 bases from J, with 6 bases between. The CDR3 loop spans 12 amino acids. The CDR3 spells CASSVVGSEAFF. Written as DNA, the CDR3 is TGTGCCAGCAGCGTAGTAGGATCTGAAGCTTTCTTT.

The table lists this clonotype with a few counts. The chain recombines TRBV4-2 with TRBJ2-7; 8 bases are a match to TRBD2. Germline V gene lookup returns CDR1 LGHNA and CDR2 YNFKEQ. V trimming: 0 bases; J trimming: 7 bases; junction bases outside the gene matches: 14. The CDR3 runs 17 residues. In DNA, the CDR3 is TGTGCCAGCAGCCAAGATTGGAGCGCGGGGGGCGAAAGAGAGCAGTACTTC. Protein: CASSQDWSAGGEREQYF.